This T cell receptor beta chain appears in the sequencing data of a study of blood T cell repertoires in COVID-19. Study context: Samples came from the United States, Italy and Spain, spanning acute and convalescent COVID-19. PBMCs, B-cell-depleted T cells, or T cells were the source of the cDNA or gDNA that made up the material.

Per the germline V gene, CDR1 is SNHLY and CDR2 is FYNNEI. J lost 3 bases, V lost 7 bases, and 15 bases had no gene match. This CDR3 is built from 16 residues. As handled by the study authors: How many nucleated cells were present was estimated from reference gene primer amplification. Method: immunoSEQ multiplex PCR; TCRdb's copy keeps in-frame clones and lacks some. The V and J calls and clone size come from that table; D and trimming were worked out from the DNA. The sample yields about 130,000 clones, around nine tenths seen once. The V call is TRBV2, the J call TRBJ2-7; 7 bases are shared with TRBD2. This clonotype was obtained from a woman of 80 years or more with acute or convalescent COVID-19. Sequenced input: peripheral blood. Here the CDR3 reads CASTAAGVGLGYEQYF. The CDR3 DNA is TGTGCCAGCACCGCGGCGGGGGTTGGGCTAGGCTACGAGCAGTACTTC.